This T cell receptor (beta chain) was retrieved from a study of blood T cell repertoires in COVID-19 (dated by TCRdb to about 2020). Background on the whole study: Collaborator samples came from the United States, Italy and Spain and covered acute and convalescent phases of COVID-19. Deeply sampled blood TCRbeta repertoires from subjects exposed to, actively infected with, or recovered from COVID-19 were included in the dataset. The prospective study material was composed of cDNA or gDNA derived from T cells, B-cell-depleted T cells, or PBMCs. A de-identified subject ID, COVID-19 status, age in years and sex were almost always included in the sample metadata. The samples were drawn from two sources: the first 160 participants of the ongoing ImmuneRACE study, and about 1,300 subjects contributed by 6 global collaborators. A freely available public database, intended as a resource for researchers studying the immune response to SARS-CoV-2, is where the repertoires were released. Where available, HLA class I and class II types were obtained from metadata supplied by the sample provider rather than from assay-based typing.

Whole blood was collected in K2EDTA tubes by collaborating institutions according to the institutions' own protocols. For TCRbeta analysis, collaborator samples were shipped as frozen whole blood, as isolated PBMCs, or as DNA extracted from either sample type. This clone showed up just once. It has no known antigen specificity. Base qualities were left out, and no much larger clone turns up one base away. The same CDR3 arises from other DNA sequences in this sample as well. TCRbeta CDR3 regions were amplified from genomic DNA by means of the immunoSEQ Assay, a bias-controlled multiplex PCR. As for the original processing: The number of nucleated cells in each sample was estimated from the amplification of reference gene primers within the assay. Sequence reads were collapsed and filtered to measure the absolute abundance of every unique TCRbeta CDR3 rearrangement. For each sample, productive Simpson clonality was calculated as the square root of Simpson's diversity index across productive rearrangements. Sourced from immuneACCESS, this table was stored by TCRdb with only in-frame sequences that have V and J called. A share of the clones is absent; for the studies checked, an unresolved V gene accounts for under half, and the remainder has no known explanation. D and trimming were read from the DNA, whereas the V and J calls and clone size are those reported in that table. The sample data list over 300,000 clones, and around 80% of these were observed just once. The ten top clones hold 1% to 1.5% of the sample.

The CDR3 spans 15 residues, from the cysteine through the phenylalanine. The entry retains the CDR3 DNA only, 45 bases that are in frame from base 1. For this chain, trimming is 5 bases at the V end and 3 bases at the J end, and the number of junction bases without a gene match is 4. CDR1 and CDR2 are drawn from the germline V gene: SGHTA, FQGTGA. Study-wide findings and limitations: The amount of clinical and demographic metadata varied by source and participant and was provided uncurated.

Rearrangement joined TRBV7-3 to TRBJ2-3; 11 central bases correspond to TRBD2. The TCR originated in a woman in her fifties or sixties with acute or convalescent COVID-19. Sequenced input: peripheral blood. The CDR3 amino acid sequence is: CASSLTSGSTDTQYF. The sequenced DNA: TGTGCCAGCAGCCTCACTAGCGGGAGTACAGATACGCAGTATTTT. Reference TRBV7-3 and TRBJ2-3 proteins supply the regions before and after the CDR3; the full variable domain is: GAGVSQTPSNKVTEKGKYVELRCDPISGHTALYWYRQSLGQGPEFLIYFQGTGAADDSGLPNDRFFAVRPEGSVSTLKIQRTERGDSAVYLCASSLTSGSTDTQYFGPGTRLTVL.